A selection of T cell receptor beta chains follows, all from one sample in a study of blood T cell repertoires in COVID-19. Data came from immunoSEQ multiplex PCR; TCRdb stores just in-frame clones and leaves some out. The sample carries approximately 150,000 clones, roughly 87% recorded once. The specimen sequenced was peripheral blood. The origin of the receptors is a woman between 50 and 59 years old with acute or convalescent COVID-19. The CDR3 runs from the conserved cysteine through the conserved F or W. The D gene is left open where the match is weak. A clone size is listed for some rows: how often the clone was seen (once, few, many), or a class if it is expanded.

v_gene: TRBV4-3; j_gene: TRBJ2-1; d_gene: NA; abundance: NA; CDR3aa: CASSQDRRLGSNEQFF
v_gene: TRBV21-1; j_gene: TRBJ1-2; d_gene: NA; abundance: NA; CDR3aa: CASSKADRGSPNYGYTF
v_gene: TRBV4-1; j_gene: TRBJ1-4; d_gene: TRBD1; abundance: few; CDR3aa: CASSQKRTGGDEKLFF
v_gene: TRBV20-1; j_gene: TRBJ2-5; d_gene: TRBD1; abundance: NA; CDR3aa: CSASPTPFLRGPQETQYF
v_gene: TRBV4-3; j_gene: TRBJ2-3; d_gene: TRBD1; abundance: NA; CDR3aa: CASSQGDSFSTDTQYF
v_gene: TRBV3-1/TRBV3-2; j_gene: TRBJ2-7; d_gene: TRBD2; abundance: NA; CDR3aa: CASSGSGALGEQYF
v_gene: TRBV19; j_gene: TRBJ1-2; d_gene: TRBD1; abundance: NA; CDR3aa: CASSMTGVFHGYTF
v_gene: TRBV13; j_gene: TRBJ1-1; d_gene: NA; abundance: NA; CDR3aa: CASSARAGEAFF
v_gene: TRBV6-5; j_gene: TRBJ1-2; d_gene: TRBD1; abundance: NA; CDR3aa: CASSYSTGGYGYTF
v_gene: TRBV6-5; j_gene: TRBJ1-5; d_gene: NA; abundance: NA; CDR3aa: CASSYSRVQPQHF
v_gene: TRBV5-1; j_gene: TRBJ2-5; d_gene: NA; abundance: NA; CDR3aa: CASSPTQDSTDQETQYF
v_gene: TRBV5-5; j_gene: TRBJ1-3; d_gene: TRBD1; abundance: NA; CDR3aa: CASTAKGAETNTIYF
v_gene: TRBV30; j_gene: TRBJ2-7; d_gene: NA; abundance: NA; CDR3aa: CAWSKPGDTRSYEQYF
v_gene: TRBV5-1; j_gene: TRBJ1-1; d_gene: TRBD1; abundance: NA; CDR3aa: CASSSPKTGGGNTEAFF
v_gene: TRBV6-2/TRBV6-3; j_gene: TRBJ1-5; d_gene: NA; abundance: NA; CDR3aa: CASSPLLDNQPQHF
v_gene: TRBV2; j_gene: TRBJ1-4; d_gene: NA; abundance: many; CDR3aa: CASNLQGRDEKLFF
v_gene: TRBV6-5; j_gene: TRBJ1-4; d_gene: NA; abundance: NA; CDR3aa: CASRIGGDYEKLFF
v_gene: TRBV7-9; j_gene: TRBJ2-1; d_gene: TRBD2; abundance: NA; CDR3aa: CASSPRTSGDANNEQFF
v_gene: TRBV11-3; j_gene: TRBJ2-5; d_gene: TRBD1; abundance: NA; CDR3aa: CASSHWDSQETQYF
v_gene: TRBV4-3; j_gene: TRBJ2-5; d_gene: TRBD2; abundance: NA; CDR3aa: CASSQDISGGWGETQYF
v_gene: TRBV9; j_gene: TRBJ2-2; d_gene: TRBD2; abundance: NA; CDR3aa: CASSPRLAGGLNTGELFF
v_gene: TRBV11-2; j_gene: TRBJ1-5; d_gene: TRBD1; abundance: NA; CDR3aa: CASSSLGQGSQPQHF
v_gene: TRBV21-1; j_gene: TRBJ1-5; d_gene: NA; abundance: NA; CDR3aa: CASSKEGTGAESSNQPQHF
v_gene: TRBV6-2/TRBV6-3; j_gene: TRBJ1-5; d_gene: TRBD1; abundance: NA; CDR3aa: CASSLTGDQPQHF
v_gene: TRBV4-3; j_gene: TRBJ1-5; d_gene: NA; abundance: NA; CDR3aa: CASSQDPYRVAQPQHF
v_gene: TRBV23-1; j_gene: TRBJ1-6; d_gene: NA; abundance: once; CDR3aa: CASSQLGADSPLHF
v_gene: TRBV29-1; j_gene: TRBJ2-3; d_gene: TRBD1; abundance: NA; CDR3aa: CSVALQGDADTQYF